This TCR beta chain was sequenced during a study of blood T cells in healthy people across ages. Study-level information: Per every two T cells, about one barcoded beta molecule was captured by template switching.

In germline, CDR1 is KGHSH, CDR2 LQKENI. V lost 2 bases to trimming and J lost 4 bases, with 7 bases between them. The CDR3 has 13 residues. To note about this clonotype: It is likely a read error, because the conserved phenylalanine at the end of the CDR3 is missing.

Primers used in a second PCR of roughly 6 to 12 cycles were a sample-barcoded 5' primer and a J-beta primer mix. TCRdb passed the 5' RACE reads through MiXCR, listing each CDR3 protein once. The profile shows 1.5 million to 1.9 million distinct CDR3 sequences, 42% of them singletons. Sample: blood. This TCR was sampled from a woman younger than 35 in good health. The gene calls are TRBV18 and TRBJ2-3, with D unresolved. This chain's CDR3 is CASSPRSADTQYL. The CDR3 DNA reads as TGTGCCAGCTCACCAAGGTCCGCAGATACGCAGTATCTT.